The 11 T cell receptor beta chains below all came from one sample that was sequenced in a study of post-analysis software for immune sequencing data. Study results and limitations: About 5 TRBV segments were significantly more frequent in patients than in controls. TRBV5-6, TRBV5-1 and TRBV20-1 were among these segments.

These receptors are not linked to any known antigen. Unique molecular identifiers had been added to the TCR beta cDNA libraries. TCRdb redid the calling of the PCR reads with MiXCR, one entry per CDR3 protein. The data contain approximately 260,000 distinct CDR3 sequences, just over 35% of them singletons. The sequencing input was blood. The receptors come from a girl aged 10-17 years with multiple sclerosis.

This chain uses TRBV6-5 with TRBJ2-3; possible D gene TRBD2, 6 bases. The CDR3 has 16 residues. CDR1 MNHEY and CDR2 SVGAGI come from the germline V gene. With 4 bases removed from V and 0 bases from J, the gap between germline ends came to 14 bases. The CDR3 loop reads CASSWGRLVSTDTQYF. CDR3 in DNA: TGTGCCAGCAGTTGGGGGAGACTAGTCAGCACAGATACGCAGTATTTT.

The CDR3 DNA follows: TGCGCCAGCGGGAAGAACACCGCAACTAATGAAAAACTGTTTTTT. It specifies CASGKNTATNEKLFF. The gene calls are TRBV10-2 and TRBJ1-4, with D unresolved. In germline, CDR1 is WSHSY, CDR2 SAAADI. The V gene lost 8 bases and the J gene lost 0 bases, with 13 bases spanning the gap. CDR3 length: 15 residues.

This clonotype was seen ten or more times. This chain connects TRBV6-6 to TRBJ2-5; a weak D match, TRBD1 (6 bases). This CDR3 spans 15 amino acids. V gave up 1 base and J gave up 5 bases, with 14 bases separating them. CDR1 is MNHNY, CDR2 SVGAGI, per germline (reference sequence). CDR3 region: CASSYYRTALETQYF. In DNA form, the CDR3 reads TGTGCCAGCAGTTACTATCGGACAGCCCTTGAGACCCAGTACTTC.

This clonotype has only a few counts. V is TRBV4-2 and J is TRBJ2-5; D is unresolved. Germline V gene sequence: CDR1 LGHNA, CDR2 YNFKEQ. The V gene lost 0 bases and the J gene lost 5 bases, with 13 bases spanning the gap. This CDR3 has 15 residues. Written as DNA, the CDR3 is TGTGCCAGCAGCCAAGATCTCTTTGGGCAGGAGACCCAGTACTTC. Amino acids: CASSQDLFGQETQYF.

This clonotype has a single count. The CDR3: CASSPQGAGDEQYF. The CDR3 region has the DNA TGTGCCAGCAGTCCACAGGGGGCGGGGGACGAGCAGTACTTC. The chain recombines TRBV4-2 with TRBJ2-5; TRBD1 aligns across 9 bases. The last part of the DNA fits TRBJ2-7 better; the J call may be wrong. CDR1 and CDR2 from the germline V gene are LGHNA and YNFKEQ. CDR3 length equals 14 residues.

The CDR3 DNA is TGTGCCAGCAGCACAGGGGCTAATGAAAAACTGTTTTTT. Its protein product is CASSTGANEKLFF. V gene TRBV7-3 combines with J gene TRBJ1-4; the match to TRBD1 covers 7 bases. V trimming: 5 bases; J trimming: 3 bases; junction bases outside the gene matches: 0. From germline, CDR1 is SGHTA and CDR2 FQGTGA. The length of the CDR3 is 13 residues. Combining the CDR3 with reference TRBV7-3 and TRBJ1-4 gives the whole variable domain GAGVSQTPSNKVTEKGKYVELRCDPISGHTALYWYRQSLGQGPEFLIYFQGTGAADDSGLPNDRFFAVRPEGSVSTLKIQRTERGDSAVYLCASSTGANEKLFFGSGTQLSVL.

This clonotype was recorded many times. The chain recombines TRBV4-1 with TRBJ2-5; TRBD2 aligns across 14 bases. With V trimmed by 1 base and J by 5 bases, 6 bases remained unmatched. The CDR3 totals 17 residues. Germline V gives CDR1 MGHRA, CDR2 YSYEKL. CDR3 nucleotides: TGCGCCAGCAGCCAAGGACTAGCGGGGGGGCCGAGGGAGACCCAGTACTTC. It encodes CASSQGLAGGPRETQYF.

This clonotype was seen a few times. V usage is TRBV6-6 and J usage is TRBJ1-1; 7 bases are shared with TRBD1. Germline lookup yields CDR1 MNHNY and CDR2 SVGAGI (reference sequence). Losses at the gene ends were 4 bases for V and 3 bases for J; bases not matched to a gene: 5. The CDR3 is 14 residues long. DNA of the CDR3: TGTGCCAGCAGTTTAGACAGGGAAGACACTGAAGCTTTCTTT. Translating it yields CASSLDREDTEAFF.

Details on this clonotype: A much larger clone lies a single base off, so this may be a read error. The chain is built from TRBV12-3 or TRBV12-4 and TRBJ2-3; no clear D gene. The CDR3 contains 14 residues. CDR3 DNA: TGTGCCAGCAGTTTAGACGCCACTGGGGTCACGCGGTATTTT. It specifies CASSLDATGVTRYF.

This clonotype was seen a few times. CDR3: CSASPVGGLSEQFF. CDR3 bases: TGCAGTGCTAGCCCAGTGGGTGGCCTAAGTGAGCAGTTCTTC. The rearrangement joins TRBV20-1 to TRBJ2-1; D gene ambiguous. Germline CDR1 is DFQATT and CDR2 is SNEGSKA (reference sequence). The length of the CDR3 is 14 residues. Trimming cost V 3 bases and J 9 bases, with 18 bases left between them.

This chain joins TRBV5-1 and TRBJ1-4, with D maybe TRBD1 (6 bases). CDR3 size: 16 residues. CDR1 is SGHRS, CDR2 YFSETQ, per germline. The V and J ends lost 7 bases and 2 bases respectively, with 18 bases between them. Written as DNA, the CDR3 is TGCGCCAGCCCGAGGGACACGAGGACGACTAATGAAAAACTGTTTTTT. Encoded protein: CASPRDTRTTNEKLFF.